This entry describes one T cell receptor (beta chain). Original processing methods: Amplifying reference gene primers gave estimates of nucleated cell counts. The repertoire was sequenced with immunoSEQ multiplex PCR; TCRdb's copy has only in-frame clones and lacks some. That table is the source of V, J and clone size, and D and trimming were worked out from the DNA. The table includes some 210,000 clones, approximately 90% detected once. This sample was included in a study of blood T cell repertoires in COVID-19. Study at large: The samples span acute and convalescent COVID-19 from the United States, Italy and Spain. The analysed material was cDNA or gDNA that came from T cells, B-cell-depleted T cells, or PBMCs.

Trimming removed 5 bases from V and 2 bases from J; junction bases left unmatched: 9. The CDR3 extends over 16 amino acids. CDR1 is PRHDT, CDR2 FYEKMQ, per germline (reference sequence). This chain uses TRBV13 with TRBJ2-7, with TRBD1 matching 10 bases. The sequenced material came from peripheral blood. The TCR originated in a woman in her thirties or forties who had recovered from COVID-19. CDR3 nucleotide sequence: TGTGCCAGCAGCCCTGGACAGGGGGGTGAAGCCTACGAGCAGTACTTC. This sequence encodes CASSPGQGGEAYEQYF.